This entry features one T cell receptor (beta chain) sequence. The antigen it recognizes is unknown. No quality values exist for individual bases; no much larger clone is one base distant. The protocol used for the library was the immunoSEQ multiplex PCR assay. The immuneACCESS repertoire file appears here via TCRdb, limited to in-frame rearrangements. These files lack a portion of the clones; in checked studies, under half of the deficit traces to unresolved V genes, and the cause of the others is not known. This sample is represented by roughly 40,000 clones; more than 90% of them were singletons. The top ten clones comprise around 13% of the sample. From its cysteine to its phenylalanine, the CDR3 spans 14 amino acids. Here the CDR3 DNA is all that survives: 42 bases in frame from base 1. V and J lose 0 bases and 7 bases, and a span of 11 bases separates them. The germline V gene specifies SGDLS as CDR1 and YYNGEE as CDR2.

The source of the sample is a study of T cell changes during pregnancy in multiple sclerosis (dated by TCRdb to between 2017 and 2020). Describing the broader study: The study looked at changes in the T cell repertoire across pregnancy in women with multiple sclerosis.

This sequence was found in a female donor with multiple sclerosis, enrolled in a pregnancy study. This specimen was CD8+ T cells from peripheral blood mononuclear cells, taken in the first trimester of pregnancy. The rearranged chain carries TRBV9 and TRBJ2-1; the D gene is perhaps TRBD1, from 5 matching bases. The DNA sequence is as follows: TGTGCCAGCAGCGTAGTCGGGCAGGGAAATGAGCAGTTCTTC. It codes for CASSVVGQGNEQFF.